These 18 T cell receptor beta chains were sequenced from one sample in a study of blood T cell repertoires in COVID-19 (TCRdb year 2020). Library creation used the immunoSEQ multiplex PCR assay. TCRdb holds this immuneACCESS table with in-frame rearrangements only. Some clones are missing; in checked studies, unresolved V genes explain under half, and the rest has no known cause. For this sample there are approximately 210,000 clones; 75% to 90% appear just once. 4% to 5.5% of the sample rests with the top ten. What was sequenced was peripheral blood. These receptors all come from a woman in her thirties or forties with acute or convalescent COVID-19.

The V and J genes are TRBV7-9 and TRBJ1-5, with TRBD1 matching 7 bases. The CDR3 loop spans 13 amino acids. The V gene's germline CDR1 is SEHNR and CDR2 FQNEAQ (reference sequence). Germline trimming cut 9 bases from V and 5 bases from J; bases unmatched to any gene: 7. CDR3 protein: CASSPGQYQPQHF. DNA of the CDR3: TGTGCCAGTTCACCGGGACAGTATCAGCCCCAGCATTTT. Variable domain in full (rest from reference TRBV7-9 and TRBJ1-5): DTGVSQNPRHKITKRGQNVTFRCDPISEHNRLYWYRQTLGQGPEFLTYFQNEAQLEKSRLLSDRFSAERPKGSFSTLEIQRTEQGDSAMYLCASSPGQYQPQHFGDGTRLSIL.

As regards this clone: Different DNA sequences within this sample yield the same CDR3. J is TRBJ1-2 and V is TRBV5-5; D gene uncertain. The V end lost 0 bases, the J end lost 5 bases, and 8 bases lay between the germline ends. This CDR3 is 13 amino acids long. Germline CDR1 SGHKS, CDR2 YYEKEE (reference sequence). The CDR3 DNA reads as TGTGCCAGCAGCTTGGGAGGGAATTATGGCTACACCTTC. The encoded protein is CASSLGGNYGYTF.

This clone was seen only once. The chain joins TRBV20-1 to TRBJ2-4; D call uncertain. V was pared by 3 bases and J by 0 bases, with 9 bases between. Germline V gene sequence: CDR1 DFQATT, CDR2 SNEGSKA (reference sequence). CDR3 length equals 14 residues. CDR3 region: CSASIFLAKNIQYF. CDR3 coding DNA: TGCAGTGCTAGTATCTTCCTAGCCAAAAACATTCAGTACTTC.

V and J are TRBV19 and TRBJ2-7; 11 nucleotides agree with TRBD1. Germline V gene sequence: CDR1 LNHDA, CDR2 SQIVND (reference sequence). V dropped 3 bases and J dropped 6; count of bases not matched to a gene: 1. The CDR3 is 13 amino acids. DNA for the CDR3: TGTGCCAGTAGTATGGGACAGGGGGGCGAGCAGTACGTC. Amino acid sequence: CASSMGQGGEQYV.

The CDR3 sequence is CASSQDPGSSYNSPLHF. CDR3 nucleotides: TGCGCCAGCAGCCAAGATCCCGGGAGCTCCTATAATTCACCCCTCCACTTT. V is TRBV4-1 and J is TRBJ1-6; no reliable D call. Trimming took 0 bases from V and 0 from J, leaving 9 bases between them. Germline V CDR1 and CDR2: MGHRA, YSYEKL. There are 17 residues in the CDR3.

This chain links TRBV7-9 with TRBJ2-2, with a tentative D call TRBD1 (6 bases). V was cut by 5 bases and J by 6 bases, with 16 bases left in between. From germline, CDR1 is SEHNR and CDR2 FQNEAQ (reference sequence). The CDR3 contains 15 residues. The CDR3 DNA reads TGTGCCAGCAGCCCCCCGGCAGGGGCGGCCGGGGAGCTGTTTTTT. It specifies CASSPPAGAAGELFF.

The chain employs TRBV5-4 and TRBJ2-7, with D possibly TRBD1 on 6 matching bases. Germline V gene sequence: CDR1 SGHNT, CDR2 YYREEE (reference sequence). Trimming removed 0 bases at V and 2 bases at J, with 12 bases between. The CDR3 extends over 15 amino acids. The CDR3 loop is CASSLGRQVPYEQYV. The CDR3 bases are TGTGCCAGCAGCTTGGGGCGACAGGTCCCCTACGAGCAGTACGTC.

The chain carries TRBV3-1 (or the pseudogene TRBV3-2) and TRBJ1-4; the D is unclear. Germline lookup yields CDR1 LGHDT and CDR2 YNNKEL (reference sequence). CDR3 size: 15 residues. V was pared by 0 bases and J by 4 bases, with 9 bases between. Here the CDR3 reads CASSQDGIFNEKLFF. CDR3 DNA: TGTGCCAGCAGCCAAGACGGGATTTTTAATGAAAAACTGTTTTTT.

The CDR3 is CASRLSDRGHGYTF. DNA of the CDR3: TGTGCCAGCAGATTATCGGACAGGGGCCATGGCTACACCTTC. The chain is built from TRBV2 and TRBJ1-2, with 9 bases aligning to TRBD1. V dropped 6 bases and J dropped 6; count of bases not matched to a gene: 8. The germline gives CDR1 SNHLY, CDR2 FYNNEI. The CDR3 is 14 residues long.

The V call is TRBV6-6, the J call TRBJ2-7; 10 nucleotides align to TRBD1. The CDR3 is 14 amino acids. J was trimmed by 5 bases and V by 2 bases; bases with no gene match: 3. Germline loops: CDR1 MNHNY, CDR2 SVGAGI (reference sequence). DNA of the CDR3: TGTGCCAGCAGTTACCCGGGACAGGGGAACGAGCAGTACGTC. Amino acid sequence: CASSYPGQGNEQYV.

This sequence joins TRBV7-9 and TRBJ1-2; the match to TRBD1 covers 7 bases. V gave up 0 bases and J gave up 3 bases; unmatched junction bases: 1. This CDR3 has 14 residues. Germline CDR1 SEHNR, CDR2 FQNEAQ (reference sequence). CDR3 loop: CASSLAGGDYGYTF. The CDR3 DNA is TGTGCCAGCAGCTTAGCAGGGGGCGACTATGGCTACACCTTC.

The chain is built from TRBV5-1 and TRBJ2-1; 9 positions match TRBD1. V was clipped by 5 bases and J by 4 bases; unmatched bases: 4. Germline CDR1 SGHRS, CDR2 YFSETQ. The CDR3 spans 14 residues. The CDR3 here is CASRGGQGYNEQFF. CDR3 bases: TGCGCCAGCAGGGGGGGACAGGGTTACAATGAGCAGTTCTTC.

CDR3 in amino acids: CASSGGGNPVGYTF. CDR3 nucleotide sequence: TGCGCCAGCAGCGGGGGGGGCAACCCAGTGGGCTACACCTTC. The chain uses TRBV5-1 and TRBJ1-2; possibly TRBD1 for D (6 bases). Trimming left V 4 bases short and J 8 bases short, with 18 bases between. CDR3 length equals 14 residues. Germline assignment: CDR1 SGHRS and CDR2 YFSETQ.

This chain uses TRBV2 with TRBJ1-5; weak D call: TRBD1 (5 bases). The V gene lost 6 bases and the J gene lost 4 bases, with 10 bases spanning the gap. This CDR3 contains 13 residues. CDR1 is SNHLY, CDR2 FYNNEI, per germline. The CDR3 sequence: CASSRDSNQPQHF. CDR3 DNA: TGTGCCAGCAGCAGGGACTCAAATCAGCCCCAGCATTTT.

The chain couples TRBV18 to TRBJ2-2; TRBD1 agrees at 7 bases. Unmatched junction bases numbered 0, after V lost 8 bases and J lost 0 bases. The CDR3 runs 13 residues. Germline CDR1 reads KGHSH; CDR2 reads LQKENI. CDR3 region: CASTGANTGELFF. For the CDR3, the DNA is TGTGCCAGCACAGGGGCGAACACCGGGGAGCTGTTTTTT.

V gene TRBV11-3 combines with J gene TRBJ2-1; 9 bases match TRBD2. The trim removed 1 base at V and 10 bases at J, leaving 8 bases unmatched. Germline lookup yields CDR1 SGHNT and CDR2 YENEEA. The length of the CDR3 is 15 residues. Here the CDR3 DNA reads TGTGCCAGCAGCTTAGGAGCGGGGGGACCAGGGGAGCAGTTCTTC. Translated: CASSLGAGGPGEQFF. Variable domain in full (rest from reference TRBV11-3 and TRBJ2-1): EAGVVQSPRYKIIEKKQPVAFWCNPISGHNTLYWYLQNLGQGPELLIRYENEEAVDDSQLPKDRFSAERLKGVDSTLKIQPAELGDSAVYLCASSLGAGGPGEQFFGPGTRLTVL.

The V call is TRBV5-1, the J call TRBJ2-3; 10 bases map to TRBD1. The CDR3 spans 14 residues. V lost 4 bases, J lost 3 bases, and 2 bases stayed unmatched. Germline assignment: CDR1 SGHRS and CDR2 YFSETQ. The CDR3 reads CASSRDRGTDTQYF. CDR3 nucleotides: TGCGCCAGCAGCCGGGACAGGGGAACAGATACGCAGTATTTT.

This sequence joins TRBV5-6 and TRBJ2-1; 7 bases are shared with TRBD2. The V and J ends lost 0 bases and 7 bases, in that order; junction bases with no gene match: 1. Germline lookup yields CDR1 SGHDT and CDR2 YYEEEE. The CDR3 totals 13 residues. CDR3 loop: CASSLGEGNEQFF. The DNA for the CDR3 is TGTGCCAGCAGCTTGGGGGAGGGGAATGAGCAGTTCTTC.